The 24 T cell receptor beta chains given below trace back to one sample, sequenced in a study of neurological immune-mediated disorders. MiXCR, applied by TCRdb to the 5' RACE reads, yields one record per CDR3 protein. Among about 62,000 distinct CDR3 sequences, under 5% were seen once, and the ten largest hold 3.4%. The sequenced sample consisted of PBMCs. Receptors were obtained from a woman aged 50 to 60 with multiple sclerosis.

This clonotype was picked up many times. The chain combines TRBV20-1 with TRBJ2-5; D is perhaps TRBD1 (6 bases). The CDR3 loop spans 16 amino acids. The germline V gene has CDR1 DFQATT and CDR2 SNEGSKA (reference sequence). V lost 0 bases and J 5 bases, leaving 19 bases between the germline ends. CDR3 DNA: TGCAGTGCTAGAGATCAACAGGGACGGTATTTCGAGACCCAGTACTTC. This encodes CSARDQQGRYFETQYF.

This clonotype was counted ten times or more. The rearrangement links TRBV5-1 to TRBJ2-3; D call uncertain. The CDR3 has 13 amino acids. Trimming pared 0 bases from V and 5 bases from J, leaving 7 bases between. Germline V CDR1 and CDR2: SGHRS, YFSETQ. CDR3 sequence: CASSLEGQDTQYF. Written as DNA, the CDR3 is TGCGCCAGCAGCTTGGAAGGGCAAGATACGCAGTATTTT. The entire variable domain, with the rest obtained from reference TRBV5-1 and TRBJ2-3, is as follows: KAGVTQTPRYLIKTRGQQVTLSCSPISGHRSVSWYQQTPGQGLQFLFEYFSETQRNKGNFPGRFSGRQFSNSRSEMNVSTLELGDSALYLCASSLEGQDTQYFGPGTRLTVL.

This clonotype was seen ten or more times. This chain uses TRBV20-1 with TRBJ1-3; no definite D call. Germline values: CDR1 DFQATT, CDR2 SNEGSKA (reference sequence). This CDR3 has 13 residues. V lost 3 bases, J lost 3 bases, and 9 bases lay in between. CDR3 sequence (DNA): TGCAGTGCTAGGGATAGAGGTGGAAACACCATATATTTT. This encodes CSARDRGGNTIYF.

In its sample, this clonotype was seen many times. The chain carries TRBV6-6 and TRBJ1-5; the D is unclear. The V end was cut by 8 bases, the J end by 4 bases, with 12 bases between. The CDR3 is made up of 13 amino acids. The germline CDR1 and CDR2 sequences are MNHNY and SVGAGI (reference sequence). CDR3 sequence reads: CASRAGYNQPQHF. CDR3 nucleotide sequence: TGTGCCAGCCGCGCAGGATATAATCAGCCCCAGCATTTT.

About this clonotype itself: At one of its ends the junction is not consistent with the germline gene, which may arise from a read error. This chain joins TRBV12-3 or TRBV12-4 and TRBJ1-6; D unresolved. This CDR3 is built from 14 residues. This chain's CDR3 is CASSFVSHNSPLNF. In nucleotides, the CDR3 is TGTGCCAGCAGTTTCGTCAGTCATAATTCACCCCTCAACTTT.

This clonotype has only a few counts. The chain uses TRBV6-1 and TRBJ1-5, with D unclear. V gave up 8 bases and J gave up 10 bases, with 12 bases separating them. Germline loops: CDR1 MNHNS, CDR2 SASEGT. The length of the CDR3 is 11 residues. The CDR3 nucleotides are TGTGCCAGCGGGGAGGCTTACCCCCAGCATTTT. Translation gives CASGEAYPQHF.

This clonotype was picked up many times. The chain recombines TRBV12-3 or TRBV12-4 with TRBJ2-5; 10 positions match TRBD1. The ends lost 5 bases at V and 4 bases at J; junction bases unmatched: 7. This CDR3 has 15 residues. The CDR3: CASSRDRGGLETQYF. The CDR3 DNA is TGTGCCAGCAGTCGGGACAGGGGAGGATTAGAGACCCAGTACTTC.

This clonotype was detected many times. The chain links TRBV7-3 to TRBJ2-3; D gene unclear. V was trimmed by 2 bases and J by 6 bases, leaving 9 bases between them. Germline assignment: CDR1 SGHTA and CDR2 FQGTGA. The CDR3 runs 13 residues. The CDR3 nucleotides read TGTGCCAGCAGCTTAGGTATCAAGGATACGCAGTATTTT. Residues: CASSLGIKDTQYF.

The table lists this clonotype with many counts. This rearrangement joins TRBV7-3 to TRBJ2-1; perhaps TRBD2 as D (7 bases). V lost 8 bases to trimming and J lost 2 bases, with 10 bases between them. Germline CDR1 is SGHTA and CDR2 is FQGTGA. The CDR3 contains 13 residues. The CDR3: CASGGGTYNEQFF. The DNA of the CDR3 is TGTGCCAGCGGCGGGGGCACCTACAATGAGCAGTTCTTC.

Details on this clonotype: This may come from a read error, since a much larger clone is one base off. The chain recombines TRBV20-1 with TRBJ2-3; 7 bases are a match to TRBD1. The V gene end was trimmed by 6 bases and the J gene end by 2 bases; junction bases not matched to a gene: 5. Germline V lookup: CDR1 DFQATT, CDR2 SNEGSKA (reference sequence). There are 13 residues in the CDR3. The CDR3 nucleotides read TGCAGTGCAGGGGACAGATACACAGATACGCAGTATTTT. Residues: CSAGDRYTDTQYF.

The chain combines TRBV5-1 with TRBJ2-1, with TRBD2 matching 11 bases. Unmatched junction bases numbered 14, after V lost 2 bases and J lost 7 bases. This CDR3 has 18 amino acids. CDR1 and CDR2 (germline): SGHRS, YFSETQ. The DNA of the CDR3 is TGCGCCAGCAGCTTCCCCCGAGTAGCGGGGGGGCGTAGGAATGAGCAGTTCTTC. Its protein is CASSFPRVAGGRRNEQFF.

This clonotype came up many times. The gene calls are TRBV14 and TRBJ1-2; D ambiguous. Germline CDR1 is SGHDN and CDR2 is FVKESK. V lost 0 bases and J lost 8, with 25 bases in between. The CDR3 covers 18 residues. The CDR3 nucleotides are TGTGCCAGCAGCCAAGAAGTCTCGCCGGGCTACAGTGAGGAAGGCTACACCTTC. Translating gives CASSQEVSPGYSEEGYTF.

Ten or more counts support this clonotype. This rearrangement joins TRBV7-9 to TRBJ2-5, with 7 bases lining up with TRBD1. This CDR3 has 15 amino acids. The germline CDR1 and CDR2 sequences are SEHNR and FQNEAQ (reference sequence). Germline trimming cut 5 bases from V and 5 bases from J; bases unmatched to any gene: 11. CDR3 nucleotide sequence: TGTGCCAGCAGCCCCAGGGACAGACGGCAGGAGACCCAGTACTTC. This gives the protein CASSPRDRRQETQYF.

There are many counts of this clonotype. V gene TRBV27 combines with J gene TRBJ2-3, with D tentatively TRBD1 (5 bases). Germline CDR1 reads MNHEY; CDR2 reads SMNVEV (reference sequence). V lost 5 bases and J 2 bases, leaving 11 bases between the germline ends. The CDR3 spans 14 residues. The CDR3 sequence: CASSLDRITDTQYF. The CDR3 bases are TGTGCCAGCAGTCTAGACAGAATCACAGATACGCAGTATTTT.

This clonotype was detected many times. V gene TRBV7-9 combines with J gene TRBJ1-1; no clear D gene. Germline V lookup: CDR1 SEHNR, CDR2 FQNEAQ (reference sequence). The CDR3 loop spans 15 amino acids. V gave up 6 bases and J gave up 0 bases, with 14 bases separating them. CDR3 loop: CASRSRDVLNTEAFF. CDR3 coding DNA: TGTGCCAGCAGATCCCGCGATGTTCTGAACACTGAAGCTTTCTTT.

This clonotype was recorded at least ten times. The genes are TRBV6-2 or TRBV6-3 and TRBJ2-7; tentative D call: TRBD1 (7 bases). This CDR3 is 13 amino acids long. CDR1 MNHEY and CDR2 SVGEGT come from the germline V gene. Trimming shortened V by 6 bases and J by 4 bases, and 13 bases separated the two germline ends. CDR3 protein: CASRLQGRYEQYV. The DNA for the CDR3 is TGTGCCAGCAGATTACAGGGGAGGTACGAGCAGTACGTC.

The chain has TRBV18 and TRBJ2-5, with D hard to call. The CDR3 has 14 amino acids. The V gene lost 4 bases and the J gene lost 3 bases, with 12 bases spanning the gap. Germline V lookup: CDR1 KGHSH, CDR2 LQKENI. This CDR3 reads CASSLVDVEETQYF. The CDR3 nucleotides are TGTGCCAGCTCACTAGTAGACGTCGAAGAGACCCAGTACTTC. Full variable domain (remainder filled in from reference TRBV18 and TRBJ2-5): NAGVMQNPRHLVRRRGQEARLRCSPMKGHSHVYWYRQLPEEGLKFMVYLQKENIIDESGMPKERFSAEFPKEGPSILRIQQVVRGDSAAYFCASSLVDVEETQYFGPGTRLLVL.

Turning to this clonotype: One junction end disagrees with the germline gene, perhaps due to a read error. The genes are TRBV6-2 or TRBV6-3 and TRBJ1-5; TRBD1 matches at 7 bases. Germline lookup yields CDR1 MNHEY and CDR2 SVGEGT. This CDR3 has 15 residues. This CDR3 reads CASNKGGAGNQPQNF. The CDR3 DNA sequence: TGTGCCAGCAACAAAGGGGGCGCAGGCAATCAGCCCCAGAATTTT.

This clonotype occurred many times. Its ends do not fully match the called genes, so a read error is possible. The CDR3 sequence: CASNLGSSYNSPLHF. In nucleotides, the CDR3 is TGTGCCAGCAATTTAGGGAGCTCCTATAATTCACCCCTCCACTTT. The chain couples TRBV28 to TRBJ1-6; D not resolved. This CDR3 has 15 residues. Germline CDR1 is MDHEN and CDR2 is SYDVKM.

This sequence joins TRBV12-3 or TRBV12-4 and TRBJ2-3, with TRBD1 as a possible D gene (7 bases). This CDR3 has 14 residues. V was pared by 3 bases and J by 4 bases, with 11 bases between. The CDR3 nucleotides are TGTGCCAGCAGTTTTGCCAGGGGGGCAGATACGCAGTATTTT. Translation: CASSFARGADTQYF.

This clonotype has at least ten counts. The chain recombines TRBV29-1 with TRBJ2-1; no clear D. The CDR3 is 17 amino acids. CDR1 is SQVTM, CDR2 ANQGSEA, per germline. Trimming took 1 base from V and 4 from J, leaving 20 bases between them. The CDR3 nucleotides read TGCAGCGTTGAAGCTCTTTCTACGGGCCGATTATACAATGAGCAGTTCTTC. This codes for CSVEALSTGRLYNEQFF.

This clonotype was observed a few times. Relative to the germline gene, one junction end is altered; a read error may explain this. The J gene is TRBJ1-6, the V gene TRBV9, with 9 nucleotides matching TRBD1. The CDR3 extends over 15 amino acids. Germline V lookup: CDR1 SGDLS, CDR2 YYNGEE. The CDR3: CASSTQGASDSPLNF. In DNA form, the CDR3 reads TGTGCCAGTTCGACACAGGGGGCTAGTGATTCACCCCTCAACTTT.

This clonotype appeared many times. The chain joins TRBV6-2 or TRBV6-3 to TRBJ1-1, with D unresolved. The CDR3 runs 12 residues. Germline values: CDR1 MNHEY, CDR2 SVGEGT. Trimming removed 4 bases from V and 3 bases from J, with 6 bases in between. The CDR3 loop reads CASSSWDTEAFF. CDR3 bases: TGTGCCAGCAGTTCCTGGGACACTGAAGCTTTCTTT.

This clonotype came up many times. The gene calls are TRBV7-9 and TRBJ1-1; D remains ambiguous. Trimming stripped 3 bases from V and 8 bases from J, with 10 bases between. This CDR3 contains 12 residues. Germline loops: CDR1 SEHNR, CDR2 FQNEAQ (reference sequence). The CDR3 sequence is CASSFSVAEAFF. The CDR3 bases are TGTGCCAGCAGCTTTTCGGTCGCGGAAGCTTTCTTT.